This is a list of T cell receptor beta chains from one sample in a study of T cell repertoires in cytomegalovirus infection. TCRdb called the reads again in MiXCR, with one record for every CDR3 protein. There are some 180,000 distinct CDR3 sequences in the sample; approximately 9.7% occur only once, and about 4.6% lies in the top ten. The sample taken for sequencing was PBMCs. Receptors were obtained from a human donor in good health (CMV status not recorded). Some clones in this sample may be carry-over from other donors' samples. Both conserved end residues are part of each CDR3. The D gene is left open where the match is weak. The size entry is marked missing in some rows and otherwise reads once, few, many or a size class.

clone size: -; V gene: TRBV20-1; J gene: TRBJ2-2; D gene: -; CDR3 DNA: TGCAGTGCTAGAGCGGGGACCGGGGAGCTGTTTTTT; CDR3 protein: CSARAGTGELFF
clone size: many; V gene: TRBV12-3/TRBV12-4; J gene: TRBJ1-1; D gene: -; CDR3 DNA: TGTGCCAGTGGGGGGCTGAACACTGAAGCTTTCTTT; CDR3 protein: CASGGLNTEAFF
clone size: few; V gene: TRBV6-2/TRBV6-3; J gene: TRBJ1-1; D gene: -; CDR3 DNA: TGTGCCAGCAGTACCGCGGGGGTGAGCACTGAAGCTTTCTTT; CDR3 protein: CASSTAGVSTEAFF
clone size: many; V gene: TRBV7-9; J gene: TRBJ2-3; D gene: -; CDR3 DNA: TGTGCCAGCAGCTTTGGGGTGGATAGCACAGATACGCAGTATTTT; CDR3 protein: CASSFGVDSTDTQYF
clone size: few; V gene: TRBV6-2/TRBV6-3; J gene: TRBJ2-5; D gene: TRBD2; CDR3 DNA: TGTGCCAGCAGTTACTCAATCGGAAGTCTAGCGGGAAGAGAGACCCAGTACTTC; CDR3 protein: CASSYSIGSLAGRETQYF
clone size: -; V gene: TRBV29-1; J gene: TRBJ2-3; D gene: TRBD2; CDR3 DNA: TGCAGCTCTCAGGCGGGACTAGCGGGGGCCACAGATACGCAGTATTTT; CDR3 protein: CSSQAGLAGATDTQYF
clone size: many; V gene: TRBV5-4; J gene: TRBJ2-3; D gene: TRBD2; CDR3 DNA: TGTGCCAGCAGCTTTGGACTAGCGGGAGCGTTGACAGATACGCAGTATTTT; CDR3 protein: CASSFGLAGALTDTQYF
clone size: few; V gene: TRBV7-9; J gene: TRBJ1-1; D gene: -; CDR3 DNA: TGTGCCAGCAGCTTATTACCGGGGTTGAACACTGAAGCTTTCTTT; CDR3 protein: CASSLLPGLNTEAFF
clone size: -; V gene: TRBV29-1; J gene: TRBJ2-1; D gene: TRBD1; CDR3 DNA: TGCAGCGGTCTAAGACAGGGACCCAATGAGCAGTTCTTC; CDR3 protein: CSGLRQGPNEQFF
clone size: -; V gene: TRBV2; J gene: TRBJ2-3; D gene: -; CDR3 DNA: TGTGCCAGCAGTGAAGTTTCCCGGAGCACAGATACGCAGTATTTT; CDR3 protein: CASSEVSRSTDTQYF
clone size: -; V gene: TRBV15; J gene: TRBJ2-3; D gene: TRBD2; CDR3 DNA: TGTGCCACCAGCAGAGTGACACTAGCGGGGGGAAATACGCAGTATTTT; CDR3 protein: CATSRVTLAGGNTQYF
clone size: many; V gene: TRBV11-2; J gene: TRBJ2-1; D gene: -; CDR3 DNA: TGTGCCAGCAGCTTAGTACGGGAGAGAGGCAATGAGCAGTTCTTC; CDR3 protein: CASSLVRERGNEQFF
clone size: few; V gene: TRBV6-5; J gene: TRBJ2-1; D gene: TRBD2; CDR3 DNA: TGTGCCAGCAGTGAACCGGGACTACCCAATGAGCAGTTCTTC; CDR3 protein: CASSEPGLPNEQFF
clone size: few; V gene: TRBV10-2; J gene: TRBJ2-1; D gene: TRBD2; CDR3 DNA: TGCGCCAGCCGGGAACGGGGGGGCGTCGATGAGCAGTTCTTC; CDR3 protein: CASRERGGVDEQFF
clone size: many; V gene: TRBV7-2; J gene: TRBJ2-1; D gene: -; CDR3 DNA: TGTGCCAGCAGCGCCTCCGGGTGGGCGGCCAATGAGCAGTTCTTC; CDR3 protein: CASSASGWAANEQFF
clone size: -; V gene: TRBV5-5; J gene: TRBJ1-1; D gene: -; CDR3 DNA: TGTGCCAGCAGCACGACTATGGGGGCTCCGTTCACTGAAGCTTTCTTT; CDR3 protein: CASSTTMGAPFTEAFF
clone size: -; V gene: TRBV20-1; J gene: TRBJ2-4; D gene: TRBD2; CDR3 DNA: TGCAGTGCTGTAAGACTAGCGGGAGACAACATTCAGTACTTC; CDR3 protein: CSAVRLAGDNIQYF
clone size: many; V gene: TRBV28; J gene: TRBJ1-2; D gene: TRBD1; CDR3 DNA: TGTGCCAGCAGTGTCACGCGCCAGGGGGGGCGATTTTATGGCTACACCTTC; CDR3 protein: CASSVTRQGGRFYGYTF
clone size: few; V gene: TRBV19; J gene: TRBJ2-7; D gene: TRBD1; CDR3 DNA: TGTGCCAGTAGTTGGACAGGGCGGTCCGAGCAGTACTTC; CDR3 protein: CASSWTGRSEQYF
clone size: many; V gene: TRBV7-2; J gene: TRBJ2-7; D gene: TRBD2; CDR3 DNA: TGTGCCAGCAGCTTAGCCGTTAGCGGGAGGGCCCGTACCGAGCAGTACTTC; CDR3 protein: CASSLAVSGRARTEQYF
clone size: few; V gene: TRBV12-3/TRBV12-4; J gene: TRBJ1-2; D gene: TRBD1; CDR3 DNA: TGTGCCAGCAGTCCCGAGACAGGGATCGACTATGGCTACACCTTC; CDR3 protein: CASSPETGIDYGYTF
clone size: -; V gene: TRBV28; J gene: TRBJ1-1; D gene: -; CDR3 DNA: TGTGCCAGCAGTTTGCAACGGGCTGAAGCTTTCTTT; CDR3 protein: CASSLQRAEAFF
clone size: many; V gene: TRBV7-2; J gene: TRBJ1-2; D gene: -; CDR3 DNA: TGTGCCAGCAGCTTAGGGGGTCCTACAAACTATGGCTACACCTTC; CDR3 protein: CASSLGGPTNYGYTF
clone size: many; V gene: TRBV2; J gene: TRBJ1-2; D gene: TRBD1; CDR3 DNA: TGTGCCAGCAGTGAAAGCAGGGGGGATATTGGCTACACCTTC; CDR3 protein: CASSESRGDIGYTF
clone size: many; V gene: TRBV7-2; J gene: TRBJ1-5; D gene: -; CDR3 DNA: TGTGCCAGCAGCCCCAATGGGGGTCAGCCCCAGCATTTT; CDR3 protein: CASSPNGGQPQHF
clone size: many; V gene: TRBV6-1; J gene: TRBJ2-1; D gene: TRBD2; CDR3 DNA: TGTGCCAGCAGTGCGCTAGCTAGCGGGAGGGCCTCGAATGAGCAGTTCTTC; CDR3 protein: CASSALASGRASNEQFF
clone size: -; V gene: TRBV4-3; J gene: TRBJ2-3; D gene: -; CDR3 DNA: TGCGCCAGCAGCCAAGTTGGTGGGAGCGTCGCAGATACGCAGTATTTT; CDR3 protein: CASSQVGGSVADTQYF
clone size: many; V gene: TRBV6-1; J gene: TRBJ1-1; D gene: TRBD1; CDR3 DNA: TGTGCCAGCAGTAAAGCGACAGGGTGGAACACTGAAGCTTTCTTT; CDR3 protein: CASSKATGWNTEAFF